These T cell receptor beta chains were read from a single sample in a study of cytomegalovirus exposure and HLA in healthy donors. TCRdb's table, derived via immunoSEQ multiplex PCR, lists solely in-frame clones and lacks some. The sample has roughly 120,000 clones, 88% seen once. Sequencing used PBMCs. These TCRs come from a woman in her twenties or thirties in good health and CMV-seropositive. CDR3s include the opening cysteine and the closing phenylalanine or tryptophan. A D gene is named only where the DNA matches it firmly. Clone size is not always given. Where it is, it says once, few, many or a class for expanded clones.

j_call v_call clone_size d_call cdr3_nt cdr3_aa
TRBJ2-7 TRBV6-1 NA TRBD1 TGTGCCAGCAGTGGGGGACAGGGGCGCGTCGAGCAGTACTTC CASSGGQGRVEQYF
TRBJ2-5 TRBV7-8 NA TRBD2 TGTGCCAGCAGCACCCTTGGCCTAGCGGGGATTGAGACCCAGTACTTC CASSTLGLAGIETQYF
TRBJ2-7 TRBV7-2 NA NA TGTGCCAGCAGCATCCTTAACGAGCAGTACTTC CASSILNEQYF
TRBJ2-1 TRBV28 NA TRBD2 TGTGCCAGCAGTGAAGAGGGACTAGCGGGAGATGAGCAGTTCTTC CASSEEGLAGDEQFF
TRBJ2-7 TRBV6-1 NA NA TGTGCCAGCAGTGAGGAGACAGTCTCCTACGAGCAGTACTTC CASSEETVSYEQYF
TRBJ2-1 TRBV29-1 NA NA TGCAGCGTTTGGGCAGGGGGGACCACCTACAATGAGCAGTTCTTC CSVWAGGTTYNEQFF
TRBJ2-7 TRBV30 NA TRBD2 TGTGCCTGGAGGCCGCCGGGAGCGGGGGTCTACGAGCAGTACTTC CAWRPPGAGVYEQYF
TRBJ2-2 TRBV28 NA TRBD2 TGTGCCAGCAGTGGACTAGCGGCGAACACCGGGGAGCTGTTTTTT CASSGLAANTGELFF
TRBJ1-2 TRBV29-1 once NA TGCAGCGTTGTCGGGGGGGGCTATGGCTACACCTTC CSVVGGGYGYTF
TRBJ1-3 TRBV5-1 NA NA TGCGCCAGCAGCTTGGAACAGCCCGGAAACACCATATATTTT CASSLEQPGNTIYF
TRBJ2-7 TRBV4-3 NA NA TGCGCCAGCAGCCAAGATTCTCAGGGCCTCTCCTACGAGCAGTACTTC CASSQDSQGLSYEQYF
TRBJ1-4 TRBV2 NA TRBD1 TGTGCCAGCAGTGTTCCTACAGGGGACCTGGTTCGGGAAAAACTGTTTTTT CASSVPTGDLVREKLFF
TRBJ1-6 TRBV6-5 NA NA TGTGCCAGCAGTCCCGGAGTGAGGTCACCCCTCCACTTT CASSPGVRSPLHF
TRBJ1-5 TRBV7-9 NA NA TGTGCCAGCAGCTTAGGGGGCTTGTATAGCAATCAGCCCCAGCATTTT CASSLGGLYSNQPQHF
TRBJ2-1 TRBV25-1 NA NA TGTGCCAGCAGTGAAGCGGGGTCCTACAATGAGCAGTTCTTC CASSEAGSYNEQFF